This record covers a single TCR beta chain. What it binds is not known. The CDR3 totals 15 residues. Germline lookup yields CDR1 MGHDK and CDR2 SYGVNS. The V and J ends lost 0 bases and 6 bases, in that order; junction bases with no gene match: 4. The record originates from a study of cytomegalovirus exposure and HLA in healthy donors. Overall study results and limits: It was reportedly the case that the classifier diagnosed cytomegalovirus status with high specificity and sensitivity. In a later analysis, common viral pathogens appeared linked to several of the most significant clusters.

The PCR contained 60 Vbeta and 13 Jbeta primers. Method: immunoSEQ multiplex PCR; TCRdb's copy keeps in-frame clones and lacks some. The table records roughly 84,000 clones, around 85% of them present only once. Sequencing input: PBMCs. The V call is TRBV25-1, the J call TRBJ2-1; 8 bases match TRBD2. The clonotype originates from a human donor in good health. The chain's CDR3 is CASSEYSRGGNEQFF. The CDR3 nucleotides are TGTGCCAGCAGTGAATATAGCCGGGGGGGCAATGAGCAGTTCTTC.